Listed below are T cell receptor beta chains from one sample, sequenced in a study of read filtering for tumor transcriptome and immune sequencing. TCRdb ran MiXCR on the reads and lists one entry per CDR3 protein. Among roughly 93,000 distinct CDR3 sequences listed, about 22% were seen once. Sequenced sample: a population of CD138-negative cells sorted from bone marrow. The receptor set was obtained from a donor aged 40 or over with multiple myeloma. The CDR3 runs from the conserved cysteine through the conserved F or W. D genes are given only for firm matches. Part of the rows lack a size; the others show once, few, many or a class for expanded clones.

j_gene: TRBJ2-1
d_gene: TRBD2
abundance: few
v_gene: TRBV29-1
CDR3aa: CSVEDPPDGGVNEQFF
CDR3nt: TGCAGCGTTGAAGATCCTCCAGACGGGGGGGTCAATGAGCAGTTCTTC

j_gene: TRBJ2-3
d_gene: TRBD2
abundance: many
v_gene: TRBV20-1
CDR3aa: CSALAGGTDTQYF
CDR3nt: TGCAGTGCTCTAGCGGGGGGGACAGATACGCAGTATTTT

j_gene: TRBJ2-2
d_gene: .
abundance: few
v_gene: TRBV2
CDR3aa: CASREDLYTGELFF
CDR3nt: TGTGCCAGCAGAGAAGACCTTTACACCGGGGAGCTGTTTTTT

j_gene: TRBJ2-1
d_gene: .
abundance: medium-sized
v_gene: TRBV4-1
CDR3aa: CASSQDRLAGYNEQFF
CDR3nt: TGCGCCAGCAGCCAAGATCGCTTGGCAGGCTACAATGAGCAGTTCTTC

j_gene: TRBJ2-5
d_gene: .
abundance: many
v_gene: TRBV5-5
CDR3aa: CASSQGLQWGQETQYF
CDR3nt: TGTGCCAGCAGCCAAGGACTTCAATGGGGGCAAGAGACCCAGTACTTC

j_gene: TRBJ2-3
d_gene: .
abundance: many
v_gene: TRBV13
CDR3aa: CASSFLSDTQYF
CDR3nt: TGTGCCAGCAGCTTTTTATCAGATACGCAGTATTTT

j_gene: TRBJ2-7
d_gene: .
abundance: .
v_gene: TRBV11-2
CDR3aa: CASSPSSYEKYF
CDR3nt: TGTGCCAGCAGCCCAAGCTCCTACGAGAAGTACTTC

j_gene: TRBJ1-1
d_gene: .
abundance: few
v_gene: TRBV7-9
CDR3aa: CASSSGGNTEAFF
CDR3nt: TGTGCCAGCAGCTCTGGGGGGAACACTGAAGCTTTCTTT

j_gene: TRBJ2-2
d_gene: .
abundance: many
v_gene: TRBV7-9
CDR3aa: CASSSLGVATGELFF
CDR3nt: TGTGCCAGCAGCTCGCTAGGGGTGGCCACCGGGGAGCTGTTTTTT

j_gene: TRBJ2-1
d_gene: .
abundance: once
v_gene: TRBV7-2
CDR3aa: CSSSPYNERFF
CDR3nt: TGTTCCAGCAGCCCATACAATGAGCGGTTCTTC

j_gene: TRBJ1-2
d_gene: .
abundance: few
v_gene: TRBV6-2/TRBV6-3
CDR3aa: CASTTLRGLSYGYTF
CDR3nt: TGTGCCAGCACCACGTTAAGGGGACTGAGCTATGGCTACACCTTC

j_gene: TRBJ1-2
d_gene: TRBD1
abundance: .
v_gene: TRBV2
CDR3aa: CPSSEEQGAIYGYTF
CDR3nt: TGTCCCAGCAGTGAAGAGCAGGGGGCGATCTATGGCTACACCTTC

j_gene: TRBJ2-7
d_gene: TRBD2
abundance: .
v_gene: TRBV7-6
CDR3aa: CASSGGAYEQYF
CDR3nt: TGTGCCAGCTCGGGGGGGGCCTACGAGCAGTACTTC

j_gene: TRBJ1-1
d_gene: .
abundance: many
v_gene: TRBV28
CDR3aa: CASNTRGDTEAFF
CDR3nt: TGTGCCAGCAACACTCGAGGGGACACTGAAGCTTTCTTT

j_gene: TRBJ2-2
d_gene: .
abundance: many
v_gene: TRBV12-3/TRBV12-4
CDR3aa: CASSTSRDILRLDTGELFF
CDR3nt: TGTGCCAGCAGCACATCGCGGGACATCCTCCGGTTAGACACCGGGGAGCTGTTTTTT

j_gene: TRBJ2-7
d_gene: .
abundance: many
v_gene: TRBV28
CDR3aa: CASVTLLGEQYF
CDR3nt: TGTGCCAGTGTCACTCTGCTGGGGGAGCAGTACTTC

j_gene: TRBJ2-5
d_gene: .
abundance: many
v_gene: TRBV20-1
CDR3aa: CSAISAETQYF
CDR3nt: TGCAGTGCTATTAGCGCCGAGACCCAGTACTTC

j_gene: TRBJ2-1
d_gene: TRBD1
abundance: few
v_gene: TRBV5-1
CDR3aa: CASSWRQGDEQFF
CDR3nt: TGCGCCAGCAGCTGGAGACAGGGCGATGAGCAGTTCTTC

j_gene: TRBJ2-4
d_gene: .
abundance: .
v_gene: TRBV19
CDR3aa: CASSLGDRAKNIQYF
CDR3nt: TGTGCCAGTAGTCTCGGCGACAGGGCCAAAAACATTCAGTACTTC

j_gene: TRBJ1-2
d_gene: TRBD1
abundance: many
v_gene: TRBV6-2/TRBV6-3
CDR3aa: CASRTGVYGYTF
CDR3nt: TGTGCCAGCAGGACAGGGGTCTATGGCTACACCTTC

j_gene: TRBJ2-3
d_gene: .
abundance: .
v_gene: TRBV20-1
CDR3aa: CSARDEWKPDTQYF
CDR3nt: TGCAGTGCTAGAGATGAGTGGAAGCCAGATACGCAGTATTTT

j_gene: TRBJ2-1
d_gene: TRBD1
abundance: .
v_gene: TRBV29-1
CDR3aa: CSVMQGVNEQFF
CDR3nt: TGCAGCGTTATGCAGGGGGTAAATGAGCAGTTCTTC

j_gene: TRBJ1-1
d_gene: TRBD1
abundance: many
v_gene: TRBV7-2
CDR3aa: CASSTTGTGNTEAFF
CDR3nt: TGTGCCAGCAGCACCACCGGGACAGGGAACACTGAAGCTTTCTTT

j_gene: TRBJ1-5
d_gene: .
abundance: many
v_gene: TRBV28
CDR3aa: CASSYLGMSNQPQHF
CDR3nt: TGTGCCAGCAGTTACCTGGGGATGAGCAATCAGCCCCAGCATTTT

j_gene: TRBJ2-7
d_gene: TRBD1
abundance: many
v_gene: TRBV2
CDR3aa: CASSALPGQANYEQYF
CDR3nt: TGTGCCAGCAGTGCCCTACCGGGACAGGCGAACTACGAGCAGTACTTC

j_gene: TRBJ1-1
d_gene: .
abundance: .
v_gene: TRBV5-1
CDR3aa: CASRQANTEAFF
CDR3nt: TGCGCCAGCAGACAAGCTAACACTGAAGCTTTCTTT

j_gene: TRBJ1-5
d_gene: .
abundance: .
v_gene: TRBV19
CDR3aa: CASSRGISNQPQHF
CDR3nt: TGTGCCAGTAGCAGGGGTATTAGCAATCAGCCCCAGCATTTT

j_gene: TRBJ1-5
d_gene: .
abundance: .
v_gene: TRBV20-1
CDR3aa: CSASGGAGNQPQHF
CDR3nt: TGCAGTGCCTCGGGAGGGGCAGGGAATCAGCCCCAGCATTTT

j_gene: TRBJ2-1
d_gene: .
abundance: many
v_gene: TRBV5-1
CDR3aa: CASSLEYIWLFF
CDR3nt: TGCGCCAGCAGCTTGGAATATATCTGGCTGTTCTTC

j_gene: TRBJ2-3
d_gene: TRBD1
abundance: many
v_gene: TRBV28
CDR3aa: CASHEQGHTQYF
CDR3nt: TGTGCCAGCCATGAACAGGGGCATACGCAGTATTTT

j_gene: TRBJ1-1
d_gene: .
abundance: many
v_gene: TRBV2
CDR3aa: CASSIVVILAEAFF
CDR3nt: TGTGCCAGCAGTATCGTAGTAATTCTGGCTGAAGCTTTCTTT

j_gene: TRBJ1-4
d_gene: TRBD1
abundance: many
v_gene: TRBV28
CDR3aa: CASSLPLGQGNEKLFF
CDR3nt: TGTGCCAGCAGTTTACCCTTGGGACAGGGCAATGAAAAACTGTTTTTT

j_gene: TRBJ2-3
d_gene: .
abundance: many
v_gene: TRBV21-1
CDR3aa: CASSKEPATDTQYF
CDR3nt: TGTGCCAGCAGCAAGGAACCAGCCACAGATACGCAGTATTTT

j_gene: TRBJ2-3
d_gene: .
abundance: many
v_gene: TRBV11-2
CDR3aa: CASSLLNTDTQYF
CDR3nt: TGTGCCAGCAGCTTACTGAACACAGATACGCAGTATTTT

j_gene: TRBJ1-5
d_gene: .
abundance: .
v_gene: TRBV5-1
CDR3aa: CASSFALRDTQHF
CDR3nt: TGCGCCAGCAGCTTCGCGCTCCGAGATACGCAGCATTTT

j_gene: TRBJ2-3
d_gene: .
abundance: many
v_gene: TRBV28
CDR3aa: CASRSSTDTQYF
CDR3nt: TGTGCCAGCAGATCCAGTACAGATACGCAGTATTTT

j_gene: TRBJ1-1
d_gene: .
abundance: many
v_gene: TRBV5-6
CDR3aa: CASSFPESTTEAFF
CDR3nt: TGTGCCAGCAGCTTCCCGGAGTCCACCACTGAAGCTTTCTTT

j_gene: TRBJ1-5
d_gene: TRBD1
abundance: once
v_gene: TRBV6-2/TRBV6-3
CDR3aa: CASKTGGAGNQPQHF
CDR3nt: TGTGCCAGCAAGACAGGGGGCGCCGGCAATCAGCCCCAGCATTTT

j_gene: TRBJ1-1
d_gene: .
abundance: .
v_gene: TRBV5-1
CDR3aa: CASSLEPYTEAFF
CDR3nt: TGCGCCAGCAGCTTGGAACCGTACACTGAAGCTTTCTTT

j_gene: TRBJ1-4
d_gene: .
abundance: many
v_gene: TRBV12-3/TRBV12-4
CDR3aa: CASSPWGGINEKLFF
CDR3nt: TGTGCCAGCAGTCCCTGGGGAGGTATAAATGAAAAACTGTTTTTT

j_gene: TRBJ2-3
d_gene: .
abundance: few
v_gene: TRBV5-1
CDR3aa: CASSFNGRTDTQYF
CDR3nt: TGCGCCAGCAGCTTCAACGGACGCACAGATACGCAGTATTTT

j_gene: TRBJ2-7
d_gene: TRBD1
abundance: many
v_gene: TRBV5-1
CDR3aa: CASSLWSQGGNYEQYF
CDR3nt: TGCGCCAGCAGCTTGTGGTCCCAAGGGGGCAACTACGAGCAGTACTTC

j_gene: TRBJ2-2
d_gene: .
abundance: many
v_gene: TRBV18
CDR3aa: CASSPYFTPGDTGELFF
CDR3nt: TGTGCCAGCTCACCATATTTTACACCGGGGGACACCGGGGAGCTGTTTTTT

j_gene: TRBJ2-2
d_gene: .
abundance: .
v_gene: TRBV5-1
CDR3aa: CASSFDVRGNSGELFF
CDR3nt: TGCGCCAGCAGCTTTGACGTCAGGGGAAACTCCGGGGAGCTGTTTTTT

j_gene: TRBJ1-1
d_gene: TRBD1
abundance: many
v_gene: TRBV10-2
CDR3aa: CASSDRGYTEAFF
CDR3nt: TGCGCCAGCAGTGACAGGGGGTACACTGAAGCTTTCTTT

j_gene: TRBJ2-7
d_gene: .
abundance: many
v_gene: TRBV20-1
CDR3aa: CSARDPGTVEQYF
CDR3nt: TGCAGTGCTAGAGACCCGGGGACGGTGGAGCAGTACTTC

j_gene: TRBJ2-7
d_gene: .
abundance: many
v_gene: TRBV5-1
CDR3aa: CASSLRRSLEEYEQYF
CDR3nt: TGCGCCAGCAGCCTGAGGAGGTCACTGGAGGAATACGAGCAGTACTTC

j_gene: TRBJ2-1
d_gene: .
abundance: .
v_gene: TRBV20-1
CDR3aa: CSASRGGAVNEQFF
CDR3nt: TGCAGTGCTAGTAGGGGGGGGGCCGTAAATGAGCAGTTCTTC

j_gene: TRBJ1-5
d_gene: .
abundance: many
v_gene: TRBV10-2
CDR3aa: CASSQIDNQPQHF
CDR3nt: TGCGCCAGCAGCCAGATCGACAATCAGCCCCAGCATTTT

j_gene: TRBJ1-1
d_gene: .
abundance: many
v_gene: TRBV19
CDR3aa: CAASPGGASGTEAFF
CDR3nt: TGTGCCGCCTCTCCGGGGGGCGCATCCGGCACTGAAGCTTTCTTT